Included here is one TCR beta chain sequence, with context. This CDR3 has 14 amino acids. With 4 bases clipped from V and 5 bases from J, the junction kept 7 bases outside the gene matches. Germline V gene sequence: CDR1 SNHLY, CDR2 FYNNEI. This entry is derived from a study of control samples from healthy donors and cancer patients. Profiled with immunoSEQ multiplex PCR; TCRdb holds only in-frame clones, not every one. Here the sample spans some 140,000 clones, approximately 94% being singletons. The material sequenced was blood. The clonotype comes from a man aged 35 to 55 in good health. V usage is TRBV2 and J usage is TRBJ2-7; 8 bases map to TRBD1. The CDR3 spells CASSAATGGNEQYF. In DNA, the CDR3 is TGTGCCAGCAGTGCTGCTACAGGGGGGAACGAGCAGTACTTC. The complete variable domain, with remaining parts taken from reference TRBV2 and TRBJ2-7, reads EPEVTQTPSHQVTQMGQEVILRCVPISNHLYFYWYRQILGQKVEFLVSFYNNEISEKSEIFDDQFSVERPDGSNFTLKIRSTKLEDSAMYFCASSAATGGNEQYFGPGTRLTVT.